This T cell receptor beta chain was recorded in a study of OX40 agonist ivuxolimab in advanced cancers. With regard to the full study: The costimulatory receptor OX40 (CD134) was targeted by ivuxolimab, a fully human IgG2 agonistic monoclonal antibody. Intravenous ivuxolimab was administered to patients every 2 weeks at six dose levels: 0.01, 0.1, 0.3, 1.5, 3 and 10 mg/kg. Among the approximately 50 dose-escalation patients, some 20 had hepatocellular carcinoma, roughly 15 melanoma, 9 renal cell carcinoma and 9 head and neck cancer. In the dose-escalation cohort, 82.7% of patients were male, and the mean age was roughly 60 years, with a range of 23 to 79. Patients were allowed to have had prior anti-PD-1, anti-PD-L1 or anti-CTLA-4 therapy, and about 40% of the dose-escalation patients had been treated with checkpoint inhibitors. Three dose-escalation patients achieved partial responses, one with hepatocellular carcinoma and two with cutaneous melanoma. The point of sequencing TCRbeta in the periphery was to test whether ivuxolimab changed TCR sequence diversity and drove clonal T-cell expansion. The monotherapy dose-escalation portion (N ≈ 50 patients) of the phase I ivuxolimab trial is reported in the paper. Study-level results and caveats: Low levels of normalized T-cell clonal expansion were also seen in some patients who did not respond. In the 0.1-3.0 mg/kg groups, partial responders were among the patients with the lowest normalized peripheral clonal expansion, particularly in CD8+ T cells. On average, CD8+ T cells showed more expanded clones than CD4+ T cells after ivuxolimab. Which antigens the clonally expanded peripheral T cells were specific for was not determined. Clonal expansion of both CD4+ and CD8+ blood T cells was observed from baseline to week 6 at doses 0.1 to 3.0 mg/kg.

From a lookup of the germline V gene (reference sequence), CDR1 and CDR2 are GTSNPN and SVGIG. V is clipped by 3 bases and J by 4 bases, and the sequence between their germline boundaries is 10 bases long. The CDR3, from cysteine to phenylalanine, totals 13 residues. Of the read, only the CDR3 DNA is kept; its 39 bases are in frame from base 1. For sequencing of the TCRbeta CDR3 region, genomic DNA was extracted from the sorted cells. The immunoSEQ Assay was used to sequence the TCRbeta CDR3 regions. TCRdb retrieved this table from immuneACCESS and kept in-frame rearrangements only. Not all clones are present; in checked studies, unresolved V genes account for under half, and no reason is known for the remainder. Recorded for this sample are under 25,000 clones; 85% to 90% of them occurred a single time. The ten largest clones add up to about a fifth of the sample. This clone qualifies as large (0.1 to 1%). The antigen it recognizes is unknown. The record has no base qualities; no much larger clone is one base away.

The trial excluded patients who had a history of autoimmune disease or who were on systemic immunosuppression. Peripheral blood for TCR sequencing was collected from all dose cohorts at baseline, on cycle 4 day 1, and on cycle 7 day 1. Samples were obtained from an open-label, multicenter, first-in-human phase I dose-escalation trial of ivuxolimab. Adults with locally advanced or metastatic melanoma, renal cell, hepatocellular, or head and neck squamous cell carcinoma were enrolled in the trial. CD4+ and CD8+ T cells were sorted separately from peripheral blood before TCR sequencing. The V and J segments used are TRBV30 and TRBJ2-1; the D gene may be TRBD1 or TRBD2, since each aligns over 5 bases. This specimen was CD4+ or CD8+ T cells sorted from blood, taken in a trial of the OX40 agonist ivuxolimab. The sequence was collected from an adult with an advanced solid tumor such as melanoma, head and neck, liver or kidney cancer. The CDR3 region has the sequence CAWRRDGYNEQFF. The base sequence is TGTGCCTGGAGGAGGGACGGGTACAATGAGCAGTTCTTC.